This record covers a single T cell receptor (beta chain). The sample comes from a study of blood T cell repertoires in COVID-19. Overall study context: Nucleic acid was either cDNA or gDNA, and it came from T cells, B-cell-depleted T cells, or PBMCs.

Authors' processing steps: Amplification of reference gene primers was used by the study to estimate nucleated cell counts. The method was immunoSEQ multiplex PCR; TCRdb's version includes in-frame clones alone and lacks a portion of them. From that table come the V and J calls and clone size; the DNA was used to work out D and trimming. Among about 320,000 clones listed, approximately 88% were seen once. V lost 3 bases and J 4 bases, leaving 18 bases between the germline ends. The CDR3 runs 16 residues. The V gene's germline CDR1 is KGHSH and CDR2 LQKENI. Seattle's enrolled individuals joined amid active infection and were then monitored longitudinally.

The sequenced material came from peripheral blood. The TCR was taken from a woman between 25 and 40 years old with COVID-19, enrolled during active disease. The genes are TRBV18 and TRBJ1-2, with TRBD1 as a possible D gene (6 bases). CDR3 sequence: CASSPLREGGTYGYTF. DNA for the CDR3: TGTGCCAGCTCACCCCTCCGAGAGGGGGGGACCTATGGCTACACCTTC.